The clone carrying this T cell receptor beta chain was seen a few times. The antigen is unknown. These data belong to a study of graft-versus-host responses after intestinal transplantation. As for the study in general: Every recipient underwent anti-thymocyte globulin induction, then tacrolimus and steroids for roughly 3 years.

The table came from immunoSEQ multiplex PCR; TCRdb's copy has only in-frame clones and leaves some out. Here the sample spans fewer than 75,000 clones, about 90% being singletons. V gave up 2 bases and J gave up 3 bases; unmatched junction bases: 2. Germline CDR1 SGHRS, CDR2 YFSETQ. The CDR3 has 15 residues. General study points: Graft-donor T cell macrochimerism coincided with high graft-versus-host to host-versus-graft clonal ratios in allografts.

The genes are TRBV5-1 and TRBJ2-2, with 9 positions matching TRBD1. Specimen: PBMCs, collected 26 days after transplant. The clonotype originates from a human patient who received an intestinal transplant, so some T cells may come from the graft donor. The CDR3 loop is CASSFRTGDTGELFF. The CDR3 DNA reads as TGCGCCAGCAGCTTTAGGACAGGGGACACCGGGGAGCTGTTTTTT.